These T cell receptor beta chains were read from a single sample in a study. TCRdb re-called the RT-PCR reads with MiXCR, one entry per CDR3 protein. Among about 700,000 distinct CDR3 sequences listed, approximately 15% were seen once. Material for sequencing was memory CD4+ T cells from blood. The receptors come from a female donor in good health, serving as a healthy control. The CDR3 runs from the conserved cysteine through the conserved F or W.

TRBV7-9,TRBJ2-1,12,CASSEALTPGFF
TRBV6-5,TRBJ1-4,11,CATRDNEKLFF
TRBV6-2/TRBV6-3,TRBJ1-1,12,CASSLGWTEAFF
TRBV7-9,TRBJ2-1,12,CASSLVTGGNVF
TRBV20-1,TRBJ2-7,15,CSARPQVVVDGEQYF
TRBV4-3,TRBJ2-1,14,CASSMTSWDNEQFF
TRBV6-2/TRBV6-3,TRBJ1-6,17,CASSRIGGGANNSPLHF
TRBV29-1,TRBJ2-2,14,CSVESGANTGELFF
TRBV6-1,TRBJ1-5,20,CASSYNRQGVGAYSNQPQHF
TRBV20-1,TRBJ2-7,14,CSALKPGLVYEQYF
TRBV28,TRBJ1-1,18,CASSLQPHRTGLNTEAFF
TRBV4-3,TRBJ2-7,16,CASSLRDGTGTYEQYF
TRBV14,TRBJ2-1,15,CASTRTSGDGNEQFF
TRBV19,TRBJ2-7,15,CASSIGQASSYEQYF
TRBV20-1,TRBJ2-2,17,CSARNSGQGGNTGELFF
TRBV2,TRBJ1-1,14,CASTLDRANTEAFF
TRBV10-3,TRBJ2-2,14,CASRLGGDTGELFF
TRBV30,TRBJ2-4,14,CAWSRTGGSGIQYF
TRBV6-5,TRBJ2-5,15,CASSYSKSSGETQYF
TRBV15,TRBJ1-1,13,CATRGTGNTEAFF
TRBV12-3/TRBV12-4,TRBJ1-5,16,CASSFGHGTLNQPQHF
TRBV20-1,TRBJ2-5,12,CSASGQKETQYF
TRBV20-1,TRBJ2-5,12,CSANSGVETQYF
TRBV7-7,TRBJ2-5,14,CASSSGVGSETQYF
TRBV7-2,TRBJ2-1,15,CASSLTSGRENEQFF
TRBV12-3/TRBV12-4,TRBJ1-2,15,CASSHIGQGSYGYTF
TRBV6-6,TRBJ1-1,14,CASSVTGGNTEAFF
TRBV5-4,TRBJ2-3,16,CASSLGDRGLVDTQYF
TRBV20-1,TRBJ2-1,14,CSAGGGTGLNEQFF
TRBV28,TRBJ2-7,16,CASSSSGTSGLYEQYF
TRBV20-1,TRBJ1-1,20,CSARELALDRNGQMNTEAFF
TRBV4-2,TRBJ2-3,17,CASSPHGTSGSTDTQYF
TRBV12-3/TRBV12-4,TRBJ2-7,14,CASSLHRKAYEQYF
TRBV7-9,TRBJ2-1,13,CASSASSGSHLFF
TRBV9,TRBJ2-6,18,CASSVPVGHQTGANVLTF
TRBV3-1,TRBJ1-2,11,CASSQVQGVTF
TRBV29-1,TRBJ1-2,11,CSVDRGSGYTF
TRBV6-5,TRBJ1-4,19,CASSPHGGGYAGRSGKLFF
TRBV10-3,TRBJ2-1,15,CAITPGDRSYNEQFF
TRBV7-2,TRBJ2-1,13,CASSPGGHYEQFF
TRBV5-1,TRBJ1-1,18,CASSHHDRRKGVNTEAFF
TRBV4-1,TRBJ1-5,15,CASSKRQGSDQPQHF
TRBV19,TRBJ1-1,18,CASSIGSYYPSSHTEAFF
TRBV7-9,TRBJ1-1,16,CASSSRGFIGNTEAFF
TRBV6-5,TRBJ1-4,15,CASSYSWGSNEKLFF
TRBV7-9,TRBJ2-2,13,CASSMDLTGELFF